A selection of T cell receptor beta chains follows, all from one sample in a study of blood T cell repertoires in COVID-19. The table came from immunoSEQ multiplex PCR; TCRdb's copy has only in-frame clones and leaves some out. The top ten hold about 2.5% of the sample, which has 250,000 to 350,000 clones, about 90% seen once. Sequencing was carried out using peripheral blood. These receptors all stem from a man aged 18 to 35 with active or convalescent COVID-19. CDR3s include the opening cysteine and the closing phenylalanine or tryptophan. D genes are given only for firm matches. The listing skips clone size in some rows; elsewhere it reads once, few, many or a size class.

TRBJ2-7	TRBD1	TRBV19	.	TGTGCCAGTAGTAGAGGGACAGTTGACGACGAGCAGTACTTC	CASSRGTVDDEQYF
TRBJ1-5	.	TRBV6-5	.	TGTGCCAGCAGTTTAGAACAGGGAGGGGGTCAGCCCCAGCATTTT	CASSLEQGGGQPQHF
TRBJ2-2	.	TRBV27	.	TGTGCCAGCAGTCCACGCCGGAGTGGGGAGCTGTTTTTT	CASSPRRSGELFF
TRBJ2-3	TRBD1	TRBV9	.	TGTGCCAGCAGCCCCCGAGTGACAGGGGGCATGGTCGCAGATACGCAGTATTTT	CASSPRVTGGMVADTQYF
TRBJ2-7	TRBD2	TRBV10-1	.	TGCGCCAGCAGTGAGGGCGGGAGGGGCGAGCAGTACTTC	CASSEGGRGEQYF
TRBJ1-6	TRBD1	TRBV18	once	TGTGCCAGCTCACCAACCCCTCAGGGGGCCCTCCACTTT	CASSPTPQGALHF
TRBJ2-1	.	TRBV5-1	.	TGCGCCAGCAGCTTGGGTAGTTCCAATGAGCAGTTCTTC	CASSLGSSNEQFF
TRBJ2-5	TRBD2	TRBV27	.	TGTGCCAGCAGTAAATATCCCCGGACTAGCGGGGAGACCCAGTACTTC	CASSKYPRTSGETQYF
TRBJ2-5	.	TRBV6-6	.	TGTGCCAGCAGCTCACCCCGGTACGGGGGCCAAGAGACCCAGTACTTC	CASSSPRYGGQETQYF
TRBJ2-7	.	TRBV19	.	TGTGCCAGTAGTATAGGCGGAAAGAGCTCCTACGAGCAGTACTTC	CASSIGGKSSYEQYF
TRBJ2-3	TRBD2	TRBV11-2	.	TGTGCCAGCACCCTACTAGCGGTTAGCACAGATACGCAGTATTTT	CASTLLAVSTDTQYF
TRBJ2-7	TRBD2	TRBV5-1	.	TGCGCCAGCAGCTTGTTTATAGCGGGAGCCGTGGACGAGCAGTACTTC	CASSLFIAGAVDEQYF
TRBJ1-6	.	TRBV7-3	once	TGTGCCAGCAGCCTGGGACTCTATAATTCACCCCTCCACTTT	CASSLGLYNSPLHF
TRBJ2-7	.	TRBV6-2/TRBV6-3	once	TGTGCCAGCAGCCCCGGAGGAAGCGCCTACGAGCAGTACTTC	CASSPGGSAYEQYF
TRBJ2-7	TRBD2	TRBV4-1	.	TGCGCCAGCAGCCATCCTAGCGGGAGAGGGGATCTCTACGAGCAGTACTTC	CASSHPSGRGDLYEQYF
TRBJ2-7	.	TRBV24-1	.	TGTGCCACCAGTGAGGGGCCGGGACTTATCTACGAGCAGTACTTC	CATSEGPGLIYEQYF
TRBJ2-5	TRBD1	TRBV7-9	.	TGTGCCAGCAGCTCGTCGAGGACAGGTCCGGAGACCCAGTACTTC	CASSSSRTGPETQYF
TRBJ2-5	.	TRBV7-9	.	TGTGCCAGCAGCGATAACCGTTTCGGGAGTATAGAGACCCAGTACTTC	CASSDNRFGSIETQYF
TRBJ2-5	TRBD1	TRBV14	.	TGTGCCAGCAGCCAACCTTTCGGGACAGGCCCGGGCGAGACCCAGTACTTC	CASSQPFGTGPGETQYF
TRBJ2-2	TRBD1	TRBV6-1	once	TGTGCCAGCAGTGAATACGTTGGGGGGACAGGGACCTACACCGGGGAGCTGTTTTTT	CASSEYVGGTGTYTGELFF
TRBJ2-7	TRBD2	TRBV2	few	TGTGCCAGCAGTGAAGAAGCGGGGGGATCTTCCGAGCAGTACTTC	CASSEEAGGSSEQYF
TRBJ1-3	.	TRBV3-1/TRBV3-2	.	TGTGCCAGCAGCCAATTCTGGGGGGGAGCTGGAAACACCATATATTTT	CASSQFWGGAGNTIYF
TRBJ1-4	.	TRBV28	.	TGTGCCAGCAGTTTCAACCGAGGGGGGGCAACTAATGAAAAACTGTTTTTT	CASSFNRGGATNEKLFF
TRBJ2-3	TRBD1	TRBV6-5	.	TGTGCCAGCAGCACCTGGACAGGGAGCACAGATACGCAGTATTTT	CASSTWTGSTDTQYF
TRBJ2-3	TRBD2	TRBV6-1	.	TGTGCCAGCAGTGAAGTAGCGGGAGTCACAGATACGCAGTATTTT	CASSEVAGVTDTQYF
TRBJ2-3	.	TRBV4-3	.	TGCGCCAGCAGCCAAGGAGAAGCGGATACGCAGTATTTT	CASSQGEADTQYF
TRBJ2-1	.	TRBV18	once	TGTGCCAGCTCACTGTCAGGGACCTACAATGAGCAGTTCTTC	CASSLSGTYNEQFF
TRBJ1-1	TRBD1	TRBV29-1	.	TGCAGCGTTGGGCGACAGGGAATGAACACTGAAGCTTTCTTT	CSVGRQGMNTEAFF
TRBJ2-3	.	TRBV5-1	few	TGCGCCAGCAGCTTGGTCGGACAGACCAACACAGATACGCAGTATTTT	CASSLVGQTNTDTQYF
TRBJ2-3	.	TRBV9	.	TGTGCCAGCAGCTCCCCGGAGGGGAGCACAGATACGCAGTATTTT	CASSSPEGSTDTQYF
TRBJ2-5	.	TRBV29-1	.	TGCAGCGTTGAAGGGACTGGACAAGAGACCCAGTACTTC	CSVEGTGQETQYF
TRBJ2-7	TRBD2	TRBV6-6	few	TGTGCCAGCAGTTACGGGACTACTTTTGACTTC	CASSYGTTFDF
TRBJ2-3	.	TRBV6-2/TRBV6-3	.	TGTGCCAGCAGCCAGACCCAGGGGCTGAAAGATACGCAGTATTTT	CASSQTQGLKDTQYF
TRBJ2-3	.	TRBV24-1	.	TGTGCCACCAGTGATTCCGGGGAGGCAGATACGCAGTATTTT	CATSDSGEADTQYF
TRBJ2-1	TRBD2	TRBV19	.	TGTGCCAGTACCCCTAGGACTAGCGGGAGGGAGTCCTACAATGAGCAGTTCTTC	CASTPRTSGRESYNEQFF
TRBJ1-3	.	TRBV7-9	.	TGTGCCAGCAGCTTATGGGGGAGGCCAGAAGGAACTGGAAACACCATATATTTT	CASSLWGRPEGTGNTIYF
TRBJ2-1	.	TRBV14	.	TGTGCCAGCAGCCAGGATTTGGTAGCTAGCGACTACAATGAGCAGTTCTTC	CASSQDLVASDYNEQFF
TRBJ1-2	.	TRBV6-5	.	TGTGCCAGCACTCCCGGGTTCGGAGGCTATGGCTACACCTTC	CASTPGFGGYGYTF
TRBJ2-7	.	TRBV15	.	TGTGCCACCAGCGGCTCTTATTACTACGAGCAGTACTTC	CATSGSYYYEQYF
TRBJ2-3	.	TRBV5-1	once	TGCGCCAGCAGCTGGAACAGGGCCCGCACCACAGATACGCAGTATTTT	CASSWNRARTTDTQYF
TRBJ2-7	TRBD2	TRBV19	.	TGTGCCAGTAGTACAACTAGCGGGGCCTCCTCCGAGCAGTACTTC	CASSTTSGASSEQYF
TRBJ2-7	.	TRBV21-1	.	TGTGCCAGCAGCACCTTAACACTGACAGGGGTCTACGAGCAGTACTTC	CASSTLTLTGVYEQYF
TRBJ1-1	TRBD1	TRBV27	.	TGTGCCAGCAGTCCCGGGACAGGGCCGGACACTGAAGCTTTCTTT	CASSPGTGPDTEAFF
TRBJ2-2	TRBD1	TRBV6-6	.	TGTGCCAGCAGATTAACAGGGGGCCACGGGGAGCTGTTTTTT	CASRLTGGHGELFF
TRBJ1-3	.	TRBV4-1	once	TGCGCCAGCAGCTTTTTTCCCACGGGGGTTGGGTCTGGAAACACCATATATTTT	CASSFFPTGVGSGNTIYF